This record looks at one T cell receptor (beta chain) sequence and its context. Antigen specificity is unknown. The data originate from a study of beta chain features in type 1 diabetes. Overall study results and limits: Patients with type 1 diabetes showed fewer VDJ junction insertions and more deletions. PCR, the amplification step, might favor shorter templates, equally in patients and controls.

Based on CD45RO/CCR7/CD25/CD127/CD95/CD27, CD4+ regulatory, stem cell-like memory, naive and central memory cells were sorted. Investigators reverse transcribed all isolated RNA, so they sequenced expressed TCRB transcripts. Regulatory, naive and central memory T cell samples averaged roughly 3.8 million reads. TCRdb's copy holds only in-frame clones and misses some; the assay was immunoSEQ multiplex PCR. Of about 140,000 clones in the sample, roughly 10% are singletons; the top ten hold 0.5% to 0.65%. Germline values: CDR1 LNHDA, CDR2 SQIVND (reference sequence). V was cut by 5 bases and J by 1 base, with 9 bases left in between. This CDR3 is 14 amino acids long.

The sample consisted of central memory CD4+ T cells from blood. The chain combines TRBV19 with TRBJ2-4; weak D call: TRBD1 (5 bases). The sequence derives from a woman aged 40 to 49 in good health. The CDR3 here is CASSVGAAKNIQYF. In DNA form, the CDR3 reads TGTGCCAGTAGTGTAGGGGCCGCCAAAAACATTCAGTACTTC.